The 6 T cell receptor beta chains listed next were all sequenced from one sample in a study of cytomegalovirus exposure and HLA in healthy donors. PCR primers comprised 60 Vbeta and 13 Jbeta primers. The assay was immunoSEQ multiplex PCR, and TCRdb's table has in-frame clones only and misses some. This table holds more than 100,000 clones, around nine tenths found once. Source material: PBMCs. The source of these receptors is a woman aged 30 to 39 in good health and CMV-seronegative.

The chain uses TRBV2 and TRBJ2-5; D perhaps matches TRBD1 (5 bases). This CDR3 has 16 amino acids. Germline CDR1 and CDR2: SNHLY and FYNNEI. Trimming took off 0 bases at V and 5 bases at J, with 16 bases between the two ends. The CDR3 DNA reads as TGTGCCAGCAGTGAAGCGTTAAGTTGGCAGGGCGAGACCCAGTACTTC. Amino acid sequence: CASSEALSWQGETQYF.

This chain joins TRBV5-1 and TRBJ2-1; possible D gene TRBD1, 6 bases. The ends were cut back, 4 bases at V and 2 bases at J, with 16 bases in the middle. From germline, CDR1 is SGHRS and CDR2 YFSETQ. The CDR3 has 16 residues. The CDR3 bases are TGCGCCAGCAGCCCGAGGGGGACAAAAACCTACAATGAGCAGTTCTTC. It translates to CASSPRGTKTYNEQFF.

V usage is TRBV18 and J usage is TRBJ1-1; possibly TRBD1 for D (5 bases). The germline V gene encodes CDR1 KGHSH and CDR2 LQKENI. V lost 2 bases and J lost 4, with 17 bases in between. The CDR3 extends over 16 amino acids. This CDR3 reads CASSPRERGIGTEAFF. CDR3 DNA sequence: TGTGCCAGCTCACCAAGAGAAAGGGGCATAGGCACTGAAGCTTTCTTT.

The chain combines TRBV6-4 with TRBJ2-2; 10 bases agree with TRBD1. The junction had 7 bases not matched to a gene; V was cut back by 0 bases and J by 0 bases. Germline values: CDR1 MRHNA, CDR2 SNTAGT. The CDR3 runs to 19 residues. The CDR3 is CASSDSTGGPNANTGELFF. The CDR3, as DNA: TGTGCCAGCAGTGACTCGACAGGGGGCCCCAATGCGAACACCGGGGAGCTGTTTTTT.

The chain couples TRBV5-5 to TRBJ2-3; weak D call: TRBD1 (5 bases). This CDR3 contains 17 residues. From germline, CDR1 is SGHKS and CDR2 YYEKEE (reference sequence). V was cut by 0 bases and J by 0 bases, with 14 bases left in between. The CDR3: CASSLAGHLFSTDTQYF. CDR3 bases: TGTGCCAGCAGCTTGGCAGGACACCTATTTAGCACAGATACGCAGTATTTT.

This clone was picked up one time. The chain has TRBV28 and TRBJ2-5; 13 bases match TRBD2. CDR3 size: 17 residues. From germline, CDR1 is MDHEN and CDR2 SYDVKM. With V trimmed by 6 bases and J by 4 bases, 11 bases remained unmatched. The CDR3 coding sequence is TGTGCCAGCAGCCTGGGACTAGCGGGGAAACAGCCAGAGACCCAGTACTTC. The encoded protein is CASSLGLAGKQPETQYF.